Described below is a single T cell receptor (beta chain) sequence and its context. No antigen is known for it. The source of the sample is a study of T-cell reconstitution after alpha-beta-depleted transplantation in children. Study-level findings and limits: Some patients' high day-60 TCRbeta diversity was attributed to recipient cells surviving conditioning. Newly made T cells mostly supplied T-cell counts and diversity one year after transplant. Several hundred rapidly expanded clones from non-depleted graft cells reportedly supplied alpha-beta T cells about two months post-transplant.

Molecular barcoding with unique molecular identifiers was used for the TCRbeta library. TCRdb passed the PCR reads through MiXCR, listing each CDR3 protein once. The sample lists 580,000 or so distinct CDR3 sequences, 23% occurring once. Germline V gives CDR1 DFQATT, CDR2 SNEGSKA (reference sequence). The junction had 7 bases not matched to a gene; V was cut back by 1 base and J by 4 bases. The CDR3 covers 15 residues. The starting material was PBMCs, mostly from graft donor cells, obtained 360 days after TCRalphabeta/CD19-depleted stem cell transplant. This TCR came from a boy younger than two who had a stem cell transplant for acute myeloid leukemia, so the T cells may come from the graft donor. V usage is TRBV20-1 and J usage is TRBJ2-5; TRBD1 agrees at 9 bases. The chain's CDR3 is CSARVAQGAGETQYF. The CDR3 DNA follows: TGCAGTGCTAGAGTGGCACAGGGGGCGGGAGAGACCCAGTACTTC.